This section outlines one T cell receptor beta chain sequence together with its context. Germline V gives CDR1 SGHRS, CDR2 YFSETQ. The length of the CDR3 is 16 residues. TCRdb re-analyzed the 5' RACE reads; it lists each CDR3 protein once, without DNA. The table gives approximately 460,000 distinct CDR3 sequences; the top ten clones make up 7.3% of it. These data belong to a study of T cells expressing NK-cell markers. Sequenced input: blood T cells: a sorted CD56 or NKG2C T cell subset, CD4+ or CD8+ T cells, or bulk PBMC T cells (not recorded which). This receptor was obtained from a woman between 18 and 69 years old in good health. V is TRBV5-1 and J is TRBJ2-1; TCRdb's D call of TRBD1 is untestable without DNA. CDR3 protein: CASRYFGTGSPHGQFF.